This entry is about one T cell receptor (beta chain). This specimen belongs to a study of blood T cell repertoires in COVID-19. Study details: Whether acute or convalescent, the COVID-19 samples came from the United States, Italy and Spain. T cells, B-cell-depleted T cells, or PBMCs provided the cDNA or gDNA that served as material.

The germline gives CDR1 LGHDT, CDR2 YNNKEL (reference sequence). V gave up 1 base and J gave up 10 bases, with 19 bases separating them. The CDR3 contains 16 residues. In the authors' methods: Estimated nucleated cell counts came from reference gene primer amplification. TCRdb's copy holds only in-frame clones and misses some; the assay was immunoSEQ multiplex PCR. Clone size and V and J calls were adopted from that table, with D and trimming inferred from the DNA. The repertoire consists of 140,000 or so clones, with 80% to 90% occurring once and the leading ten covering around 1.7%. This clonotype was sampled from a woman between 45 and 65 years old with acute or convalescent COVID-19. Source material: peripheral blood. The V and J genes are TRBV3-1 (or the pseudogene TRBV3-2) and TRBJ1-4; D unclear. This CDR3 is CASSQAVSQRGGKLFF. CDR3 nucleotides: TGTGCCAGCAGCCAAGCGGTCTCTCAGCGCGGAGGAAAACTGTTTTTT.